The rows below give T cell receptor beta chains drawn from one sample of a study of blood T cells in healthy people across ages. TCRdb analysed the 5' RACE reads with MiXCR anew, one entry per CDR3 protein. The table shows 1.2 million to 1.5 million distinct CDR3 sequences, with roughly 64% occurring only once. The sequencing input was blood. The receptors were gathered from a man between 18 and 29 years old in good health. Each CDR3 is given with its conserved first and last residue. Fields, in order: clone size, D gene, J gene, V gene, CDR3 DNA, CDR3 protein. A D gene is named only where the DNA matches it firmly. Rows give clone size only sometimes, using once, few, many, or a class for an expanded clone.

- | TRBD2 | TRBJ2-1 | TRBV10-2 | TGCGCCAGCAGTCTTCGCGGGGGGGCCTCCAATGAGCAGTTCTTC | CASSLRGGASNEQFF
- | - | TRBJ2-4 | TRBV20-1 | TGCAGTGCTAGCGCCGCACACCTAGCCAAAAACATTCAGTACTTC | CSASAAHLAKNIQYF
- | - | TRBJ2-3 | TRBV6-2/TRBV6-3 | TGTGCCAGCGGGGGCAGTTTAGATACGCAGTATTTT | CASGGSLDTQYF
- | TRBD1 | TRBJ2-5 | TRBV11-2 | TGTGCCAGCAGTCAACAGGGGGAAGAGACCCAGTACTTC | CASSQQGEETQYF
- | - | TRBJ2-1 | TRBV18 | TGTGCCAGCTCACCTCAGACTGAGCAGTTCTTC | CASSPQTEQFF
- | - | TRBJ1-5 | TRBV10-3 | TGTGCCTCCGGCCCCACAGGGAACAATCAGCCCCAGCATTTT | CASGPTGNNQPQHF
- | TRBD2 | TRBJ2-3 | TRBV7-9 | TGTGCCAGCAGCTCCCTAGCGGGGTTCACAGATACGCAGTATTTT | CASSSLAGFTDTQYF
few | TRBD1 | TRBJ2-1 | TRBV5-1 | TGCGCCAGCAGCTCCAGACCCCGGACAGGGGCGGATAGTAAGAATGAGCAGTTCTTC | CASSSRPRTGADSKNEQFF
- | - | TRBJ2-7 | TRBV7-9 | TGTGCCAGCAGCTGGGAACAGGGTCACGAGCAGTACTTC | CASSWEQGHEQYF
- | - | TRBJ1-1 | TRBV15 | TGTGCCACCAGCAAGGGACAACTTGCGAACACTGAAACTTTCTTT | CATSKGQLANTETFF
- | - | TRBJ2-4 | TRBV10-1 | TGCGCCAGCAGTGAGTCGAATCTAGCGATGGACATTCAGTACTTC | CASSESNLAMDIQYF
many | TRBD2 | TRBJ2-1 | TRBV7-2 | TGCGCCAGCAGCCCCCGACTAGCGGGGGGAAATGAGCAGTTCTTC | CASSPRLAGGNEQFF
few | TRBD2 | TRBJ2-1 | TRBV4-2 | TGTGCCAGCAGCCTAGCCCCGGGGGGTACGACTGAGCAGTTCTTC | CASSLAPGGTTEQFF
- | - | TRBJ2-7 | TRBV20-1 | TGCAGTTCCACGGGACGGGGGATTTACGAGCAGTACTTC | CSSTGRGIYEQYF
- | - | TRBJ2-3 | TRBV12-3/TRBV12-4 | TGTGCCAGCAGTTTAGGGGAGGGGGCAGATACGCAGTATTTT | CASSLGEGADTQYF
once | - | TRBJ2-3 | TRBV29-1 | TGCAGCGTTGCCCGTACGGGGGGCACAGAGACGCAGTATTTT | CSVARTGGTETQYF
- | TRBD1 | TRBJ1-6 | TRBV6-2/TRBV6-3 | TGTGCCAGCAGCTTAATGACAGGGTCACCCCTCCACTTT | CASSLMTGSPLHF
- | - | TRBJ2-7 | TRBV20-1 | TGCAGTGCTAGAGCTCTCCTAGCCCCTAATCGGTACGAGCAGTACTTC | CSARALLAPNRYEQYF
- | TRBD1 | TRBJ1-2 | TRBV10-3 | TGTGCCATCAGTGAGTCCACCGCAGGGGGTAATGGCTACACCTTC | CAISESTAGGNGYTF